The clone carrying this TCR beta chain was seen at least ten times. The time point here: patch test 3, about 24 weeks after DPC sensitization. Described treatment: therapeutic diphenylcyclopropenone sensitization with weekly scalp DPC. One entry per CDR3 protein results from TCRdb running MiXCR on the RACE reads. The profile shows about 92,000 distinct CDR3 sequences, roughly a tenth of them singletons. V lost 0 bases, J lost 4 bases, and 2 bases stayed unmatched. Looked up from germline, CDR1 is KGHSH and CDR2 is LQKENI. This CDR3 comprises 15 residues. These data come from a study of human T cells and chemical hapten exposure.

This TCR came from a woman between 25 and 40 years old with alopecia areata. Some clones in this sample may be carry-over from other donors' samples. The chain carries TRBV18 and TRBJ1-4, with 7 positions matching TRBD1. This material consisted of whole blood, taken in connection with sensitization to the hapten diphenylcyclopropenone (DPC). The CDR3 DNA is TGTGCCAGCTCACCACCGGGACAGTATAATGAAAAACTGTTTTTT. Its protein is CASSPPGQYNEKLFF.